The rows below give T cell receptor beta chains drawn from one sample of a study of identical twins. Each CDR3 protein is one row after TCRdb ran MiXCR on the 5' RACE reads. The repertoire has about 700,000 distinct CDR3 sequences, 8% to 9% of them found once; the top ten carry roughly 0.9%. This sample also appeared in a second study, on yellow fever vaccine responses in identical twins.

Sequenced: PBMCs. The receptors here all came from a woman younger than 30 in good health. Both conserved end residues are part of each CDR3. Each record gives: CDR3 protein, CDR3 DNA, D gene, V gene, J gene, clone size, CDR3 length. A D gene is named only where the DNA matches it firmly. Clone size appears in some rows only: once, few, many, or a class for an expanded clone.

CASSTGLAGGPETQYF	TGCGCCAGCAGCACAGGACTAGCGGGAGGGCCCGAGACCCAGTACTTC	TRBD2	TRBV5-1	TRBJ2-5	many	16
CASSQVSGRRYEQYF	TGCGCCAGCAGCCAAGTGAGCGGGAGGAGGTACGAGCAGTACTTC	TRBD2	TRBV4-1	TRBJ2-7	few	15
CASSLEGFWSQSSYEQYF	TGCGCCAGCAGCTTGGAGGGGTTTTGGTCGCAGAGCTCCTACGAGCAGTACTTC	.	TRBV5-1	TRBJ2-7	.	18
CASSLLGYGYTF	TGTGCCAGCAGTTTATTGGGTTATGGCTACACCTTC	.	TRBV28	TRBJ1-2	many	12
CASSLDFGGETQYF	TGTGCCAGCAGCCTGGACTTCGGAGGAGAGACCCAGTACTTC	.	TRBV7-9	TRBJ2-5	many	14
CASYPAGGSYEQYF	TGTGCCAGCTACCCGGCAGGGGGCTCCTACGAGCAGTACTTC	TRBD1	TRBV11-2	TRBJ2-7	few	14
CAIKQAGENEQYF	TGTGCCATCAAGCAAGCGGGAGAGAACGAGCAGTACTTC	TRBD2	TRBV10-3	TRBJ2-7	.	13
CASSVQGAVGEAFF	TGCGCCAGCAGCGTTCAGGGGGCGGTGGGTGAAGCTTTCTTT	TRBD1	TRBV5-1	TRBJ1-1	few	14
CASSFRVFGGAIASEQYF	TGTGCCAGCAGCTTTCGGGTGTTTGGGGGGGCGATCGCTTCCGAGCAGTACTTC	.	TRBV5-6	TRBJ2-7	few	18
CSARNDERAYEQYF	TGCAGTGCTAGAAACGACGAGCGGGCCTACGAGCAGTACTTC	.	TRBV20-1	TRBJ2-7	few	14
CSVDRGGFNEQFF	TGCAGCGTGGATAGGGGAGGATTCAATGAGCAGTTCTTC	.	TRBV29-1	TRBJ2-1	.	13
CSVFGQAEDEQYF	TGCAGCGTTTTTGGACAGGCAGAGGACGAGCAGTACTTC	TRBD1	TRBV29-1	TRBJ2-7	few	13
CAIRGQINTEAFF	TGTGCCATCAGGGGACAGATCAACACTGAAGCTTTCTTT	TRBD1	TRBV10-3	TRBJ1-1	.	13
CASSPPGLKPENVYNEQFF	TGTGCCAGTAGTCCCCCGGGACTGAAGCCGGAAAATGTCTACAATGAGCAGTTCTTC	.	TRBV19	TRBJ2-1	.	19
CASSHQGRWAEQFF	TGTGCCAGCAGCCATCAGGGGAGATGGGCTGAGCAGTTCTTC	.	TRBV3-1	TRBJ2-1	few	14
CATPRVDTQYF	TGTGCCACCCCACGTGTAGATACGCAGTATTTT	.	TRBV28	TRBJ2-3	.	11
CASSLDRDHNSPLHF	TGCGCCAGCAGCTTGGACAGGGACCATAATTCACCCCTCCACTTT	TRBD1	TRBV4-3	TRBJ1-6	.	15
CASSQDAGGEGYTF	TGTGCCAGCAGCCAAGACGCCGGGGGCGAAGGCTACACCTTC	.	TRBV4-2	TRBJ1-2	.	14
CASSHLDRGPYNEQFF	TGCGCCAGCAGCCACCTAGACAGGGGTCCCTACAATGAGCAGTTCTTC	TRBD1	TRBV4-1	TRBJ2-1	few	16
CASSGTLTGKGTEAFF	TGTGCCAGCAGCGGGACTTTGACAGGGAAGGGCACTGAAGCTTTCTTT	TRBD1	TRBV7-9	TRBJ1-1	.	16
CASSLRQGVRDTEAFF	TGTGCCAGCAGCTTGCGACAGGGGGTTCGAGACACTGAAGCTTTCTTT	TRBD1	TRBV5-6	TRBJ1-1	many	16
CASSPLTGDLYEQYF	TGTGCCAGCAGCCCACTGACAGGCGACCTCTACGAGCAGTACTTC	.	TRBV28	TRBJ2-7	.	15
CASSDPKSSYEQYF	TGTGCCAGCAGTGACCCGAAGAGCTCCTACGAGCAGTACTTC	.	TRBV25-1	TRBJ2-7	few	14
CASSYSRGTGEYEQYF	TGTGCCAGCAGTTACTCACGAGGGACAGGGGAGTACGAGCAGTACTTC	TRBD1	TRBV6-5	TRBJ2-7	.	16
CASSDVGNTIYF	TGTGCCAGCAGCGACGTAGGAAACACCATATATTTT	.	TRBV12-3/TRBV12-4	TRBJ1-3	many	12
CASSLEPLGYEQFF	TGCGCCAGCAGCTTGGAACCCCTAGGTTATGAGCAGTTCTTC	.	TRBV5-1	TRBJ2-1	few	14
CASSYSSGGGNTIYF	TGTGCCAGCAGTTACTCGTCAGGGGGTGGAAACACCATATATTTT	TRBD1	TRBV6-5	TRBJ1-3	few	15
CASSYSTNWNEQFF	TGTGCCAGCAGTTACTCTACTAATTGGAATGAGCAGTTCTTC	.	TRBV6-2/TRBV6-3	TRBJ2-1	few	14
CASSLGVGLPTGELFF	TGTGCCAGCAGCTTAGGGGTGGGACTTCCGACCGGGGAGCTGTTTTTT	.	TRBV7-2	TRBJ2-2	many	16
CASSLRTSKDIQYF	TGTGCCAGCAGTCTTCGGACTAGTAAGGACATTCAGTACTTC	TRBD2	TRBV27	TRBJ2-4	many	14
CASSPPGFEQSTDTQYF	TGTGCCAGCAGCCCCCCGGGATTTGAACAGAGCACAGATACGCAGTATTTT	.	TRBV27	TRBJ2-3	.	17
CASMTSGLSTDTQYF	TGTGCCAGTATGACTAGCGGGTTGAGCACAGATACGCAGTATTTT	TRBD2	TRBV19	TRBJ2-3	.	15
CASSFDRGPAEQYF	TGTGCCAGCAGTTTCGACAGGGGCCCCGCCGAGCAGTACTTC	TRBD1	TRBV28	TRBJ2-7	few	14
CASSLTLGMSQETQYF	TGTGCCAGCAGTTTGACGTTAGGCATGTCCCAAGAGACCCAGTACTTC	.	TRBV12-3/TRBV12-4	TRBJ2-5	few	16
CASSFHGGSTDTQYF	TGTGCCAGCAGTTTCCACGGTGGGAGCACAGATACGCAGTATTTT	.	TRBV11-2	TRBJ2-3	.	15